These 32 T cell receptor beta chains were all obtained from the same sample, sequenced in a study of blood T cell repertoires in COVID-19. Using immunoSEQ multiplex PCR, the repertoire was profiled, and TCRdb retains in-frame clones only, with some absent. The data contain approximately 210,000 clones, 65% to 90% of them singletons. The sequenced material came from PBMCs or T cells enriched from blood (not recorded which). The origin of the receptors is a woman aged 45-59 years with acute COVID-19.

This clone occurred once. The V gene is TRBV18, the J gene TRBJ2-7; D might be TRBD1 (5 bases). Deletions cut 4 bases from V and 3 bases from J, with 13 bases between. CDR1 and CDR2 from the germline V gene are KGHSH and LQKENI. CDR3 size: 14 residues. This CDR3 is CASSRLQENYEQYF. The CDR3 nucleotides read TGTGCCAGCTCACGTTTACAGGAAAACTACGAGCAGTACTTC.

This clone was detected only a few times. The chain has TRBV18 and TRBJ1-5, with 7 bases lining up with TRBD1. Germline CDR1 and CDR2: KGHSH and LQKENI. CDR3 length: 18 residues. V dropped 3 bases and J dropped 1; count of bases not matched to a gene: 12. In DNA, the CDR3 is TGTGCCAGCTCACCCGATCTCCTAGAGGGACAGAGCAATCAGCCCCAGCATTTT. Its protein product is CASSPDLLEGQSNQPQHF.

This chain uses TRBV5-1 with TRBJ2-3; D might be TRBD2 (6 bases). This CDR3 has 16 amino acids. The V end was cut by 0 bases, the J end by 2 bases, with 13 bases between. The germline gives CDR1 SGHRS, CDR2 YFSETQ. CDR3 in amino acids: CASSLATSFTTDTQYF. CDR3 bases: TGCGCCAGCAGCTTGGCCACTAGCTTTACCACAGATACGCAGTATTTT.

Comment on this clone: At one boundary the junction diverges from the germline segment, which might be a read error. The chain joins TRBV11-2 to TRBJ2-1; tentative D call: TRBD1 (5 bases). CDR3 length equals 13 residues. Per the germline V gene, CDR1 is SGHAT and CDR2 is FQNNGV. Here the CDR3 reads CASSIDSYNEQFF. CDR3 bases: TGTGCCAGCAGCATAGACAGCTACAATGAGCAGTTCTTC.

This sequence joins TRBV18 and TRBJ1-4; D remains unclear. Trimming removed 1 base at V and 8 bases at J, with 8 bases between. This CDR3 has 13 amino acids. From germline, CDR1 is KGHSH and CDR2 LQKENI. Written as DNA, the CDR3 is TGTGCCAGCTCACCACAGCTAGGCGAAAAACTGTTTTTT. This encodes CASSPQLGEKLFF.

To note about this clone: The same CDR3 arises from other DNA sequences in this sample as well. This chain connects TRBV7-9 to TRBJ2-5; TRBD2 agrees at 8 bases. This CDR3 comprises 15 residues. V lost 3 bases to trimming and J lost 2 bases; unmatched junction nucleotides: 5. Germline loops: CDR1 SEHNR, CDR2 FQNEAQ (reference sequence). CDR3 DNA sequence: TGTGCCAGCAGCTTGAGACTAGCGCAACAAGAGACCCAGTACTTC. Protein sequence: CASSLRLAQQETQYF. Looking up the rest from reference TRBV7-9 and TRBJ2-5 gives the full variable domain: DTGVSQNPRHKITKRGQNVTFRCDPISEHNRLYWYRQTLGQGPEFLTYFQNEAQLEKSRLLSDRFSAERPKGSFSTLEIQRTEQGDSAMYLCASSLRLAQQETQYFGPGTRLLVL.

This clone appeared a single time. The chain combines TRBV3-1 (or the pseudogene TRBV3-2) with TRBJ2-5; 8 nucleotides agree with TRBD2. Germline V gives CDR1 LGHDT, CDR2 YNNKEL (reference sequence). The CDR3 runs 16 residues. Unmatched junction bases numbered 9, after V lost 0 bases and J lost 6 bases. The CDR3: CASSQDRRGRQKTQYF. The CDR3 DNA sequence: TGTGCCAGCAGCCAAGATCGCCGCGGGAGGCAGAAGACCCAGTACTTC.

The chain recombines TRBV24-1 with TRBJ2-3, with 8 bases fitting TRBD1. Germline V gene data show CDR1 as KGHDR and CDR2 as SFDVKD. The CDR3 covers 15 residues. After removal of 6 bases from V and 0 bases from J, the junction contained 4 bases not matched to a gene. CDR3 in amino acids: CATSQRTGSTDTQYF. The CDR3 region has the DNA TGTGCCACCAGTCAACGGACAGGGAGCACAGATACGCAGTATTTT.

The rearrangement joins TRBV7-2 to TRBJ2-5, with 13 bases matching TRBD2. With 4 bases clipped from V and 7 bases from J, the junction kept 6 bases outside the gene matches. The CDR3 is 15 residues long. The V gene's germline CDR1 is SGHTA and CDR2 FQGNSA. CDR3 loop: CASSSRGLAGRTQYF. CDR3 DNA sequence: TGTGCCAGCAGCTCCCGGGGACTAGCGGGGCGGACCCAGTACTTC. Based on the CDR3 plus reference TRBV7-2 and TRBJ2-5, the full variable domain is GAGVSQSPSNKVTEKGKDVELRCDPISGHTALYWYRQSLGQGLEFLIYFQGNSAPDKSGLPSDRFSAERTGGSVSTLTIQRTQQEDSAVYLCASSSRGLAGRTQYFGPGTRLLVL.

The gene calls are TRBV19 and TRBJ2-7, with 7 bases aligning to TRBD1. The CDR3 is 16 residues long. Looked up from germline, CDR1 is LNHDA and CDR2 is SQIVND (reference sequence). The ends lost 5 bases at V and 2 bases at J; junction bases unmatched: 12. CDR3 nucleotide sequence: TGTGCCAGTAGTTGGGATTCGGGACAGTCACCCTACGAGCAGTACTTC. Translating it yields CASSWDSGQSPYEQYF. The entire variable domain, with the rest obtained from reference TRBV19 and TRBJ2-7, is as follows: DGGITQSPKYLFRKEGQNVTLSCEQNLNHDAMYWYRQDPGQGLRLIYYSQIVNDFQKGDIAEGYSVSREKKESFPLTVTSAQKNPTAFYLCASSWDSGQSPYEQYFGPGTRLTVT.

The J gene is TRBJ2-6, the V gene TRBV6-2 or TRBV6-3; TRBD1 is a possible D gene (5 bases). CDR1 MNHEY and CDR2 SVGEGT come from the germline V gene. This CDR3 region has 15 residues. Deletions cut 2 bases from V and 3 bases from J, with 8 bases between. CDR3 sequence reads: CASSYPGLGANVLTF. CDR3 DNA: TGTGCCAGCAGTTACCCAGGGCTTGGGGCCAACGTCCTGACTTTC.

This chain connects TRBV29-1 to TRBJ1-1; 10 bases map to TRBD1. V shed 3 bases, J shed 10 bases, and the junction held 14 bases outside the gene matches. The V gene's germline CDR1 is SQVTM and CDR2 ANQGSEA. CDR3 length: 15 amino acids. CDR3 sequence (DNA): TGCAGCGTTGACGGGTGGGGGGACAGGGGTATCGTAGCTTTCTTT. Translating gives CSVDGWGDRGIVAFF. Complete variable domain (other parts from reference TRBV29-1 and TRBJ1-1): SAVISQKPSRDICQRGTSLTIQCQVDSQVTMMFWYRQQPGQSLTLIATANQGSEATYESGFVIDKFPISRPNLTFSTLTVSNMSPEDSSIYLCSVDGWGDRGIVAFFGQGTRLTVV.

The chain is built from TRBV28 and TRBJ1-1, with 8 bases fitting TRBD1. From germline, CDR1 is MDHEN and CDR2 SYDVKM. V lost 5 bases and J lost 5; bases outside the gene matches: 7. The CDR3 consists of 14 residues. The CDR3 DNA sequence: TGTGCCAGCAGTCAGCCGGGACAGGCAACTGAAGCTTTCTTT. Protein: CASSQPGQATEAFF.

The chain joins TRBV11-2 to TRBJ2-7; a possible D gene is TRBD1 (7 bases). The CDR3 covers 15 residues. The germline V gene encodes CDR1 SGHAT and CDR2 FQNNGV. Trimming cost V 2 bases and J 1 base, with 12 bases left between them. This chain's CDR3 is CASSLTAGGSYEQYF. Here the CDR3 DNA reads TGTGCCAGCAGCTTAACTGCAGGGGGGTCCTACGAGCAGTACTTC.

The CDR3 bases are TGTGCCAGCAAACACGATCAGGTGTCCTACAATGAGCAGTTCTTC. Its protein is CASKHDQVSYNEQFF. The V call is TRBV19, the J call TRBJ2-1; D uncertain. CDR3 length: 15 residues. Deletions cut 9 bases from V and 1 base from J, with 16 bases between. Germline CDR1 and CDR2: LNHDA and SQIVND (reference sequence).

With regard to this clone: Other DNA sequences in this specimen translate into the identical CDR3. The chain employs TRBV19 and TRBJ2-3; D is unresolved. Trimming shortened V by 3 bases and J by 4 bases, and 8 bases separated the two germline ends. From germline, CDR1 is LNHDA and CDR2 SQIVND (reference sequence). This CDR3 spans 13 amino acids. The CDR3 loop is CASSIGLADTQYF. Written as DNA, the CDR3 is TGTGCCAGTAGTATTGGTCTAGCAGATACGCAGTATTTT.

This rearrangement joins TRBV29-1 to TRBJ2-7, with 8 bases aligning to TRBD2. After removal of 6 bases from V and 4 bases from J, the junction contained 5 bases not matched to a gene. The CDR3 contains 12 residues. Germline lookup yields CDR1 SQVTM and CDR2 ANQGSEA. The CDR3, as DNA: TGCAGCGTCAGCGGGAGCTCTTACGAGCAGTACTTC. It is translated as CSVSGSSYEQYF.

CDR3 in amino acids: CASSFGTSVETQYF. For the CDR3, the DNA is TGTGCCAGCAGCTTCGGGACTAGTGTCGAGACCCAGTACTTC. The chain combines TRBV7-2 with TRBJ2-5; 8 nucleotides align to TRBD2. The CDR3 is 14 residues long. Trimming cost V 3 bases and J 5 bases; bases outside gene matches: 5. Germline CDR1 is SGHTA and CDR2 is FQGNSA.

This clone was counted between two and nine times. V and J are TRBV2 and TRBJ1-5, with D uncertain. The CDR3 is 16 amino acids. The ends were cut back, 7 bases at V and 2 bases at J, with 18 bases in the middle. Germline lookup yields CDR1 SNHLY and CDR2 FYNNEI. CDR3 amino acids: CASTEAGNAGNQPQHF. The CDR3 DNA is TGTGCCAGCACCGAGGCCGGGAATGCGGGCAATCAGCCCCAGCATTTT.

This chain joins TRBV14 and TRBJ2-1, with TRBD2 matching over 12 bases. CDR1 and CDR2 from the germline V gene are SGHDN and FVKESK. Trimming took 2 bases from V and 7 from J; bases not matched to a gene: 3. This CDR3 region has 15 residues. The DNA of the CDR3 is TGTGCCAGCAGCCAACTAGCGGGGGGGCGGAATGAGCAGTTCTTC. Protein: CASSQLAGGRNEQFF.

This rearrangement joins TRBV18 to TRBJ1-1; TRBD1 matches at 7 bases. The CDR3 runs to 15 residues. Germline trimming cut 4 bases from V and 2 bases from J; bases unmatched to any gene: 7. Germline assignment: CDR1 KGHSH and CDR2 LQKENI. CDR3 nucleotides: TGTGCCAGCTCACGTCAAACAGGGGCCAACACTGAAGCTTTCTTT. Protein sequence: CASSRQTGANTEAFF.

CDR3 bases: TGTGCCAGCAGCGGCAGGGGGCGCACAGATACGCAGTATTTT. Its translation: CASSGRGRTDTQYF. The V call is TRBV9, the J call TRBJ2-3; 8 bases map to TRBD1. The germline gives CDR1 SGDLS, CDR2 YYNGEE. This CDR3 spans 14 amino acids. V lost 3 bases to trimming and J lost 1 base; unmatched junction nucleotides: 1. Combining the CDR3 with reference TRBV9 and TRBJ2-3 gives the whole variable domain DSGVTQTPKHLITATGQRVTLRCSPRSGDLSVYWYQQSLDQGLQFLIQYYNGEERAKGNILERFSAQQFPDLHSELNLSSLELGDSALYFCASSGRGRTDTQYFGPGTRLTVL.

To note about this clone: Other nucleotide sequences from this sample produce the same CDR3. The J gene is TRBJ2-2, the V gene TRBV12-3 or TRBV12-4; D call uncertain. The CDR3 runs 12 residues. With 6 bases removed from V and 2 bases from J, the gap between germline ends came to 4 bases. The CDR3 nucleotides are TGTGCCAGCAGGCTAAACACCGGGGAGCTGTTTTTT. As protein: CASRLNTGELFF.

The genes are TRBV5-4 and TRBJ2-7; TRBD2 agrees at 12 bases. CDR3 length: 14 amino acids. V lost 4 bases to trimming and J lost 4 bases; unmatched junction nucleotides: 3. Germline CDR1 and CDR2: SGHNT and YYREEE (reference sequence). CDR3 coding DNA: TGTGCCAGCAGCCTAGCGGGAGGGCCTTACGAGCAGTACTTC. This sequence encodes CASSLAGGPYEQYF. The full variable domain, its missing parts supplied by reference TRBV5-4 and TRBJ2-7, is ETGVTQSPTHLIKTRGQQVTLRCSSQSGHNTVSWYQQALGQGPQFIFQYYREEENGRGNFPPRFSGLQFPNYSSELNVNALELDDSALYLCASSLAGGPYEQYFGPGTRLTVT.

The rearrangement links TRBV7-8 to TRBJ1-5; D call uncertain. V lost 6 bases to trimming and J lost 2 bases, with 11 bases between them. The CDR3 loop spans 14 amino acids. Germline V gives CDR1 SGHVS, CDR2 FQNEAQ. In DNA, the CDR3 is TGTGCCAGCAGTAGTAGCCTTGGCAATCAGCCCCAGCATTTT. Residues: CASSSSLGNQPQHF.

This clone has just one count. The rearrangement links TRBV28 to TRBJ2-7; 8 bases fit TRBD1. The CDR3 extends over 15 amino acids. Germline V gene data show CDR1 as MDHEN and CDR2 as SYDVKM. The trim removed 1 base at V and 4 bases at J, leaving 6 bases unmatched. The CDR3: CASSLSSTGAYEQYF. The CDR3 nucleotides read TGTGCCAGCAGTTTATCGTCGACAGGGGCGTACGAGCAGTACTTC.

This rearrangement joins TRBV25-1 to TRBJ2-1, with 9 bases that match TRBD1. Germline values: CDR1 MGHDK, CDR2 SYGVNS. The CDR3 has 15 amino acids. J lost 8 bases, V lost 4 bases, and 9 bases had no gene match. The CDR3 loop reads CASSARTGVYDEQFF. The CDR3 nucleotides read TGTGCCAGCAGTGCCAGGACAGGGGTTTACGATGAGCAGTTCTTC.

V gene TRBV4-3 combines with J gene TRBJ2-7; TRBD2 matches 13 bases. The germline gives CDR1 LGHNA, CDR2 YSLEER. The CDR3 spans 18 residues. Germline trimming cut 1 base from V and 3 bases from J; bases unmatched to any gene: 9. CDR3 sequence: CASSQALRLAGGSYEQYF. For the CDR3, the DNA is TGCGCCAGCAGCCAAGCCCTCCGACTAGCGGGGGGCAGCTACGAGCAGTACTTC.

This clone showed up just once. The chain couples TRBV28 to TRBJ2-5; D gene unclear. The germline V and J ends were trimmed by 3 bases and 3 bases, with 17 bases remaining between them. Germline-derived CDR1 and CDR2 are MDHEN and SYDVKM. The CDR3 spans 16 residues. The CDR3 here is CASSFILMAGEETQYF. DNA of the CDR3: TGTGCCAGCAGTTTCATTCTCATGGCAGGCGAAGAGACCCAGTACTTC.

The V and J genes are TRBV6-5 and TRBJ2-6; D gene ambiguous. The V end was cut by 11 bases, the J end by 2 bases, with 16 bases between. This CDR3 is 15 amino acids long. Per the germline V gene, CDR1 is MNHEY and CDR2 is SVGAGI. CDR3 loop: CAGSIAETGANVLTF. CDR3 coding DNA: TGTGCCGGATCGATCGCGGAGACTGGGGCCAACGTCCTGACTTTC.

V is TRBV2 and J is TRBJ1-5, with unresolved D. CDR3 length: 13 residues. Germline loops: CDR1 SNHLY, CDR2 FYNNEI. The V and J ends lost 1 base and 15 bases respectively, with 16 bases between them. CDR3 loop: CASSEETRRVGHF. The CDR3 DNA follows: TGTGCCAGCAGTGAAGAGACCAGGCGGGTCGGGCATTTT.

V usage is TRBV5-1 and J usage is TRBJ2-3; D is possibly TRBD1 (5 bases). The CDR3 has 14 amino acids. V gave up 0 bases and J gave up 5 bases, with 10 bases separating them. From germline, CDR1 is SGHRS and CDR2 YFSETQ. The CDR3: CASSLEQARDTQYF. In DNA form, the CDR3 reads TGCGCCAGCAGCTTGGAACAGGCCCGAGATACGCAGTATTTT.